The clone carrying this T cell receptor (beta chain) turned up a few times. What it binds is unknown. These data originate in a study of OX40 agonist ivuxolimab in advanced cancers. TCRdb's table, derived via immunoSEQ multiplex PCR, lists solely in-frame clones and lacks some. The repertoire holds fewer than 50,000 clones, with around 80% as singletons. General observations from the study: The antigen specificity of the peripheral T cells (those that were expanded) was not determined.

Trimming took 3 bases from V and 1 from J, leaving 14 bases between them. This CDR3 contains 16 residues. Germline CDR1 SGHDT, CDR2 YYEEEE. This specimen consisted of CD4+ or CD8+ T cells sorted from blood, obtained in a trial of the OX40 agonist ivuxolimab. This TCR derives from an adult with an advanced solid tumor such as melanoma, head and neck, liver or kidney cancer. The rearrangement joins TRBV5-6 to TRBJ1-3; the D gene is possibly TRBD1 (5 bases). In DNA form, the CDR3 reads TGTGCCAGCAGCTACCGGGGACCGACGTCTGGAAACACCATATATTTT. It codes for CASSYRGPTSGNTIYF.